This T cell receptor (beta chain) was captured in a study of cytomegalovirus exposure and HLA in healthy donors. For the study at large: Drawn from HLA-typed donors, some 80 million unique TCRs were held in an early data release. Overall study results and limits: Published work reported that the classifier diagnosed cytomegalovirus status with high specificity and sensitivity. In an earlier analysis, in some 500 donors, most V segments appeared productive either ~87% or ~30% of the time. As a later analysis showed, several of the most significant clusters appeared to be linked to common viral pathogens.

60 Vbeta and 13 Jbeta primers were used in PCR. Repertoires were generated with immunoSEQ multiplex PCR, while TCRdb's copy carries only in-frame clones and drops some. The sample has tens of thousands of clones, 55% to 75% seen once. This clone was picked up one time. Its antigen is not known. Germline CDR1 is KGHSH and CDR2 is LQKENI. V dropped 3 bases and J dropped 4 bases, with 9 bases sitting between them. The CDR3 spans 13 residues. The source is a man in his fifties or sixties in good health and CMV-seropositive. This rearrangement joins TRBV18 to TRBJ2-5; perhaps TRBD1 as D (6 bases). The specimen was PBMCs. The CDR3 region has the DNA TGTGCCAGCTCACCGACACAGGGAGAGACCCAGTACTTC. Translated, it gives CASSPTQGETQYF.